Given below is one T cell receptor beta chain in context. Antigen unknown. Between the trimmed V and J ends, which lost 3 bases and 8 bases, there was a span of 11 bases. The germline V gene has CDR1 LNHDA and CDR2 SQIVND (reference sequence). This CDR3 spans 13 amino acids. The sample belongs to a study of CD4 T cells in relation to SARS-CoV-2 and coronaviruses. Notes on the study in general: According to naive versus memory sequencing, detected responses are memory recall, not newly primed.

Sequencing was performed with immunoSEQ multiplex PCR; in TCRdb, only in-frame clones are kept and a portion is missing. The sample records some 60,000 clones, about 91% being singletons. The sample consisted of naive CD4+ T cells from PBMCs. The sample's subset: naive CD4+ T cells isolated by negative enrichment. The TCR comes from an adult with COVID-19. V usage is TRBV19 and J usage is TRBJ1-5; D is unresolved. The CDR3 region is CASSIAGNEPQHF. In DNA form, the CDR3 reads TGTGCCAGTAGTATTGCGGGAAATGAGCCCCAGCATTTT.